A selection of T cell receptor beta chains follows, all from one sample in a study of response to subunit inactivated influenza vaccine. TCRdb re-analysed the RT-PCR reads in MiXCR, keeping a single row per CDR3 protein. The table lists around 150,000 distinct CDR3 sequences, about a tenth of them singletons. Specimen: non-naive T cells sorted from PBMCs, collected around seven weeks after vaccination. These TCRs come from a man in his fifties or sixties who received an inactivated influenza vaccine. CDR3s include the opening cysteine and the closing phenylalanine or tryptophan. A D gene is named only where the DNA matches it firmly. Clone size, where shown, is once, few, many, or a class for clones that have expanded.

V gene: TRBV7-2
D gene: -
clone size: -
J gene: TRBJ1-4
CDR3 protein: CASSSGPVRPVVF
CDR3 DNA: TGTGCCAGCAGCTCCGGGCCAGTCAGACCGGTTGTTTTT

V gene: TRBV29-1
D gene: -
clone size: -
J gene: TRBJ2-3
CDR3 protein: CSVEQGLITDTQYF
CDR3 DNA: TGCAGCGTTGAACAGGGTTTAATAACAGATACGCAGTATTTT

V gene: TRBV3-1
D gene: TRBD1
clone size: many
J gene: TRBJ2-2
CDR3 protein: CASSQGTGPGELFF
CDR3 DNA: TGTGCCAGCAGCCAAGGGACAGGGCCCGGGGAGCTGTTTTTT

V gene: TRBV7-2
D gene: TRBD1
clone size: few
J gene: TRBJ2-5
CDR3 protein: CASSRRQGAGETQYF
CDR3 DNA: TGTGCCAGCAGCCGTCGACAGGGGGCAGGAGAGACCCAGTACTTC

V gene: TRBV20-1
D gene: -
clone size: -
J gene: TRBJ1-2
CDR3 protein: CSARDVGRRGDGYTF
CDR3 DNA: TGCAGTGCTAGAGATGTTGGGCGGAGGGGCGATGGCTACACCTTC

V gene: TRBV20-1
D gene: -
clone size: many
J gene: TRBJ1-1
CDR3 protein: CSARLGYTEAFF
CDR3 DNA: TGCAGTGCTAGATTAGGGTACACTGAAGCTTTCTTT

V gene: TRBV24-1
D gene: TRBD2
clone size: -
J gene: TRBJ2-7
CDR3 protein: CATSAGTGGQGEQYF
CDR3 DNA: TGTGCCACCAGTGCGGGCACGGGGGGGCAAGGCGAGCAGTACTTC

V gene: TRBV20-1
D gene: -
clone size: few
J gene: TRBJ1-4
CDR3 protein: CSARGGVGEKLFF
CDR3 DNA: TGCAGTGCTAGAGGGGGGGTAGGGGAAAAACTGTTTTTT

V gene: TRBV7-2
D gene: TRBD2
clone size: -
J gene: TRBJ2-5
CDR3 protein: CASSTAGGRLEETQYF
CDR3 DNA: TGTGCCAGCAGCACCGCGGGGGGGCGCTTAGAGGAGACCCAGTACTTC

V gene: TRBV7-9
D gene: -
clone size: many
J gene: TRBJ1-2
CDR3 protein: CASSPSGGLPNYGYTF
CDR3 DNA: TGTGCCAGCAGCCCATCCGGGGGCCTACCAAACTATGGCTACACCTTC

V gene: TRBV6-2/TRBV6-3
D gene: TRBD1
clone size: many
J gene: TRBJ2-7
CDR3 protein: CASRTLTGWYEQYF
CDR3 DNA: TGTGCCAGCAGAACTCTGACAGGGTGGTACGAGCAGTACTTC

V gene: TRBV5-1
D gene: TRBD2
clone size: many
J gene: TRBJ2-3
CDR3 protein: CASSLGLAGGPDTQYF
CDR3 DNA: TGCGCCAGCAGCTTGGGACTAGCGGGAGGGCCAGATACGCAGTATTTT

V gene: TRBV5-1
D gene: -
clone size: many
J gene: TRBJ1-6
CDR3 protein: CASSATGNSPLHF
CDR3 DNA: TGCGCCAGCAGCGCGACGGGGAATTCACCCCTCCACTTT

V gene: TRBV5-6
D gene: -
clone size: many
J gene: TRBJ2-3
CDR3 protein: CASSLSSRTDTQYF
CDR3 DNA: TGTGCCAGCAGCTTGTCTTCTCGGACAGATACGCAGTATTTT

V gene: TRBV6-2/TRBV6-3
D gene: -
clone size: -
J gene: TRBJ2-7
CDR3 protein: CASSSYGYSYEQYF
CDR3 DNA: TGTGCCAGCAGTTCTTATGGCTATTCCTACGAGCAGTACTTC

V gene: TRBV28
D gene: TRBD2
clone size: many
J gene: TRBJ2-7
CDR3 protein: CASSPLVAGSYEQYF
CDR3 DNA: TGTGCCAGCAGCCCGTTGGTAGCGGGATCCTACGAGCAGTACTTC

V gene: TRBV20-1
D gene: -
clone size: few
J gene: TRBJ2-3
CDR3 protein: CSARLGGLRGTDTQYF
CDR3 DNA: TGCAGTGCTAGACTAGGGGGGCTACGGGGCACAGATACGCAGTATTTT

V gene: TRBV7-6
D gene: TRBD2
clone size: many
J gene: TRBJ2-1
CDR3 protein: CASSLAENNEQFF
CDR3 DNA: TGTGCCAGCTCACTAGCGGAAAACAATGAGCAGTTCTTC

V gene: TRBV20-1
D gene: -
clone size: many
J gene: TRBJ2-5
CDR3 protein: CSASRQTQYF
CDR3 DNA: TGCAGTGCTAGTAGGCAGACCCAGTACTTC

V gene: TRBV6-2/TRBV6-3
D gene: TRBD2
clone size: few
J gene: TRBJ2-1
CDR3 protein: CASSSWEGLNEQFF
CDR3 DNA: TGTGCCAGCAGTTCCTGGGAGGGGCTGAATGAGCAGTTCTTC

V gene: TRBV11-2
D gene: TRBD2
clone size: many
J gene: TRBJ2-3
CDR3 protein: CASSLTPGSGSITDTQYF
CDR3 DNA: TGTGCCAGCAGCTTAACCCCTGGGAGCGGGAGTATCACAGATACGCAGTATTTT

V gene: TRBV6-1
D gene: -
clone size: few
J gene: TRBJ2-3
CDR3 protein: CASSEAGRLRDTQYF
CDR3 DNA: TGTGCCAGCAGTGAAGCGGGACGGCTCAGAGATACGCAGTATTTT

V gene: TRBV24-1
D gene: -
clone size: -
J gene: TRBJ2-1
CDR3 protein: CATSDFAAGSYNEQFF
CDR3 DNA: TGTGCCACCAGTGATTTTGCAGCGGGTTCCTACAATGAGCAGTTCTTC

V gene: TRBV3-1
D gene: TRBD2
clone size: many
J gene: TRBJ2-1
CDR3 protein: CASRLAGTSDDNEQFF
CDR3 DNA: TGTGCCAGCAGGCTTGCCGGGACTAGCGACGACAATGAGCAGTTCTTC

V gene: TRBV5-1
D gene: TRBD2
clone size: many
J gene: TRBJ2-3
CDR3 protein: CASSPTSGPQDTQYF
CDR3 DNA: TGCGCCAGCAGCCCGACTAGCGGCCCTCAAGATACGCAGTATTTT

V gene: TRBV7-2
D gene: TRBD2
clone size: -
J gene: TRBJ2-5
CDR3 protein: CASSLRSLAEETQYF
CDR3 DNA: TGTGCCAGCAGCCTCAGATCGCTAGCGGAAGAGACCCAGTACTTC

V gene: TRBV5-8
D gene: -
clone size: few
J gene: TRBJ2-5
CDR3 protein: CASSRTDYQETQYF
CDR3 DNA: TGTGCCAGCAGCCGGACAGATTACCAAGAGACCCAGTACTTC

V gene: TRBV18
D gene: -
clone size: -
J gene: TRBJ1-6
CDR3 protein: CASSPLAGAYNSPLHF
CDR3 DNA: TGTGCCAGCTCACCCCTTGCGGGGGCCTATAATTCACCCCTCCACTTT

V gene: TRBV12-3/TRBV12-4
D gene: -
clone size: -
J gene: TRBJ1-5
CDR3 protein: CASSFWVNQPQHF
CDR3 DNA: TGTGCCAGCAGTTTCTGGGTCAATCAGCCCCAGCATTTT

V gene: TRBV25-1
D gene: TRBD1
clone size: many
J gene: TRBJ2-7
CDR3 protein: CASSEWNRGNGQYF
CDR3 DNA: TGTGCCAGCAGTGAATGGAACAGGGGTAACGGGCAGTACTTC

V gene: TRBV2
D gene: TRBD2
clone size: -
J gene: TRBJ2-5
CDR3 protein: CASSALAGEGETQYF
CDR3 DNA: TGTGCCAGCAGCGCACTGGCGGGAGAAGGAGAGACCCAGTACTTC

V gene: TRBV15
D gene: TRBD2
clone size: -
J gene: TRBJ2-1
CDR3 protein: CATSGLSGGTSYNEQFF
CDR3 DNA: TGTGCCACCAGCGGGCTTAGCGGGGGGACATCCTACAATGAGCAGTTCTTC

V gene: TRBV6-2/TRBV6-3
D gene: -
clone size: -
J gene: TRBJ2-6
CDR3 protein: CASSPPRSGANVLTF
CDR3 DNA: TGTGCCAGCAGCCCCCCGAGGTCTGGGGCCAACGTCCTGACTTTC

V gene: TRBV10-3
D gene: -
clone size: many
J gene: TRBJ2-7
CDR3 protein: CAISDRGKDSYEQYF
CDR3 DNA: TGTGCCATCAGTGACAGGGGCAAAGACTCCTACGAGCAGTACTTC

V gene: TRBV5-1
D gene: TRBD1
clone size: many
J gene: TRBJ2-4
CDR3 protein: CASSRTGTDAIAKNIQYF
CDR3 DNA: TGCGCCAGCAGTCGAACCGGGACAGACGCTATAGCCAAAAACATTCAGTACTTC

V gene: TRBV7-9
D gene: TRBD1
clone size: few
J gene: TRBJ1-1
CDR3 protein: CASSLGAGGTEAFF
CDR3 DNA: TGTGCCAGCAGCTTAGGAGCAGGGGGCACTGAAGCTTTCTTT

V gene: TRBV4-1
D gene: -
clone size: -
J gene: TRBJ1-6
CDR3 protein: CASSQVSGALGPLHF
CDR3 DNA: TGCGCCAGCAGCCAAGTGTCCGGGGCACTGGGACCCCTCCACTTT

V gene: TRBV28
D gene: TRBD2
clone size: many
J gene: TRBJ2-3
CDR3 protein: CASSRLAGGNGADTQYF
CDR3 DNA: TGTGCCAGCAGCCGCCTAGCGGGGGGCAATGGGGCAGATACGCAGTATTTT

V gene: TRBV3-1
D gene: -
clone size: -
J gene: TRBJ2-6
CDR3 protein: CASSPAGPGANVLTF
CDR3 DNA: TGTGCCAGCAGTCCAGCGGGTCCCGGGGCCAACGTCCTGACTTTC

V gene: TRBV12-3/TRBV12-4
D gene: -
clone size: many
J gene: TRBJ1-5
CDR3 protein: CASSFEGGSGNQPQHF
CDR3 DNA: TGTGCCAGCAGTTTCGAGGGCGGTTCTGGCAATCAGCCCCAGCATTTT

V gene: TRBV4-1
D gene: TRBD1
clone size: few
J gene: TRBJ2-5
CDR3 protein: CASSPPGQGRETQYF
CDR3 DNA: TGCGCCAGCAGCCCCCCGGGACAGGGGCGCGAGACCCAGTACTTC

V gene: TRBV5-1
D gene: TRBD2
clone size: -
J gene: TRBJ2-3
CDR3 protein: CASSPGLAGVAVDTQYF
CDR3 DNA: TGCGCCAGCAGCCCAGGACTAGCGGGAGTAGCAGTGGATACGCAGTATTTT

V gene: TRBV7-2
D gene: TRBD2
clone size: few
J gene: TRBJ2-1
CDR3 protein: CASSLADVSYNEQFF
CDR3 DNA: TGTGCCAGCAGCCTAGCGGACGTCTCCTACAATGAGCAGTTCTTC

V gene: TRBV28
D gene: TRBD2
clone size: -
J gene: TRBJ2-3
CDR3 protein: CASTQGLITDTQYF
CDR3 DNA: TGTGCCAGCACCCAGGGACTAATTACAGATACGCAGTATTTT

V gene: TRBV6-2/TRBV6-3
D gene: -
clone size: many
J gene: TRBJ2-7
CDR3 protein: CASSPTAGTYEQYF
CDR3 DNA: TGTGCCAGCAGTCCGACCGCCGGGACCTACGAGCAGTACTTC

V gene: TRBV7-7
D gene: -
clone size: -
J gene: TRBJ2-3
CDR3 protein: CASSLKTGTDTQYF
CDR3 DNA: TGTGCTAGCAGCTTAAAAACAGGCACAGATACGCAGTATTTT

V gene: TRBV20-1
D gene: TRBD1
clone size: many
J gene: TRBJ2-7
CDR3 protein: CSARDLQGASSYEQYF
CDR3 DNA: TGCAGTGCTAGGGACCTTCAGGGGGCTTCCTCCTACGAGCAGTACTTC

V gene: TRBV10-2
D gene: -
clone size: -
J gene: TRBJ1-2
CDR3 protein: CASSDPGHKANYGYTF
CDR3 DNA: TGCGCCAGCAGTGACCCTGGACACAAAGCTAACTATGGCTACACCTTC

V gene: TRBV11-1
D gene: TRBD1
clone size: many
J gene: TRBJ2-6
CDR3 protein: CASSLNRDRAPGANVLTF
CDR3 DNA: TGTGCCAGCAGCTTAAATCGGGACAGGGCTCCTGGGGCCAACGTCCTGACTTTC

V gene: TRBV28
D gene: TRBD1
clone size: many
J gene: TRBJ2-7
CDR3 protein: CAIGIITGGSYEQYF
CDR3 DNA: TGTGCCATCGGCATAATTACAGGGGGTAGCTACGAGCAGTACTTC

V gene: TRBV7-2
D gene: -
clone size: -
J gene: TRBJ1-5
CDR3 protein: CASSSGGNQPQHF
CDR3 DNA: TGTGCCAGCAGCTCCGGGGGGAATCAGCCCCAGCATTTT

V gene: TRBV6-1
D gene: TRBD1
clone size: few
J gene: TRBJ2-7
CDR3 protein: CASVRDRGYEQYF
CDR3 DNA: TGTGCCAGCGTCCGGGACAGGGGTTACGAGCAGTACTTC

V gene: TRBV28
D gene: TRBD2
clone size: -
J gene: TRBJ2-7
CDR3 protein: CASSSSGEGARDYEQYF
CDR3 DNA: TGTGCCAGCTCTAGCTCGGGGGAGGGAGCGAGGGACTACGAGCAGTACTTC